These T cell receptor beta chains were read from a single sample in a study of persistence of HIV-infected CD4 T cells. Profiling relied on immunoSEQ multiplex PCR, and the TCRdb table lists in-frame clones only, not all of them. The data contain 30,000 to 45,000 clones, less than 90% of them singletons. The antigens these receptors bind are not known. The specimen was CD4+ T cells sorted from PBMCs after roughly 19-hour stimulation, collected from a patient who received antiretroviral therapy. The receptors here all came from an adult man with HIV who was CMV-seropositive. The CDR3 runs from the conserved cysteine through the conserved F or W. Each record gives: V gene, J gene, D gene, clone size, CDR3 protein, CDR3 DNA. A D gene is named only where the DNA matches it firmly. Expanded clones get a size class; other rows say once, few or many, or leave the size out.

TRBV20-1	TRBJ2-3	TRBD2	once	CSVLAGGPFHW	TGCAGTGTCTTAGCGGGGGGCCCCTTTCATTGG
TRBV27	TRBJ1-1	.	.	CASSPGVGGLNTEAFF	TGTGCCAGCAGTCCCGGGGTGGGAGGATTGAACACTGAAGCTTTCTTT
TRBV4-2	TRBJ2-3	TRBD2	.	CASSQDTGTSGTDTQYF	TGTGCCAGCAGCCAAGACACCGGGACTAGCGGCACAGATACGCAGTATTTT
TRBV6-5	TRBJ1-3	TRBD1	.	CASSQDRGSTIYF	TGTGCCAGCAGCCAGGACAGGGGGTCCACCATATATTTT
TRBV7-9	TRBJ2-1	.	.	CASSFLQGNEQFF	TGTGCCAGCAGCTTTCTACAGGGTAATGAGCAGTTCTTC
TRBV2	TRBJ1-2	.	few	CASSVSQGSNYGYTF	TGTGCCAGCAGTGTTTCCCAGGGGAGTAACTATGGCTACACCTTC
TRBV5-1	TRBJ2-4	.	.	CASSPDGGRGKNIQYF	TGCGCCAGCAGCCCGGACGGAGGTCGTGGCAAAAACATTCAGTACTTC
TRBV18	TRBJ1-4	.	.	CASSSGATNEKLFF	TGTGCCAGCTCATCCGGTGCAACTAATGAAAAACTGTTTTTT
TRBV29-1	TRBJ1-1	TRBD1	.	CSVHRGPNTEAFF	TGCAGCGTCCACAGGGGGCCGAACACTGAAGCTTTCTTT
TRBV28	TRBJ1-2	.	.	CASSLPGNYGYTF	TGTGCCAGCAGTTTGCCCGGGAACTATGGCTACACCTTC
TRBV6-5	TRBJ1-3	TRBD1	.	CASSPSDRAGNTIYF	TGTGCCAGCAGTCCCTCGGACAGGGCTGGAAACACCATATATTTT
TRBV19	TRBJ2-5	.	few	CASSIDPVLETQYF	TGTGCCAGTAGTATAGATCCAGTTTTAGAGACCCAGTACTTC
TRBV4-2	TRBJ2-7	.	.	CASSQGSENPSYEQYF	TGTGCCAGCAGCCAAGGGTCCGAGAACCCTTCCTACGAGCAGTACTTC
TRBV7-3	TRBJ2-3	.	.	CASSLGQTDTQYF	TGTGCCAGCAGCTTAGGCCAAACAGATACGCAGTATTTT
TRBV6-5	TRBJ1-1	TRBD1	few	CASTGQGRNTEAFF	TGTGCCAGCACCGGACAGGGCCGTAACACTGAAGCTTTCTTT
TRBV5-1	TRBJ1-3	TRBD1	.	CASSAGTGVENTIYF	TGCGCCAGCAGCGCCGGGACAGGGGTCGAAAACACCATATATTTT
TRBV4-1	TRBJ2-1	TRBD2	.	CASSQDRAGVGNEQFF	TGCGCCAGCAGCCAAGATAGAGCGGGGGTGGGCAATGAGCAGTTCTTC
TRBV6-5	TRBJ1-5	.	.	CASSNSNQPQHF	TGTGCCAGCAGTAATAGCAATCAGCCCCAGCATTTT
TRBV18	TRBJ1-5	.	.	CASSPFREADNQPQHF	TGTGCCAGCTCACCTTTCAGGGAGGCCGATAATCAGCCCCAGCATTTT
TRBV12-3/TRBV12-4	TRBJ1-4	.	.	CASSFTNEKLFF	TGTGCCAGCAGTTTTACTAATGAAAAACTGTTTTTT
TRBV25-1	TRBJ2-3	.	.	CASTPLGSGDTQYF	TGTGCCAGCACCCCGCTGGGGTCAGGAGATACGCAGTATTTT
TRBV18	TRBJ2-7	.	once	CASSPRDSGQYF	TGTGCCAGCTCACCACGAGACAGCGGGCAGTACTTC
TRBV10-1	TRBJ1-6	.	.	CASSEGNNSPLHF	TGCGCCAGCAGTGAGGGCAATAATTCACCCCTCCACTTT
TRBV19	TRBJ2-2	TRBD1	.	CASRDRVGTGELFF	TGTGCCAGTAGGGACAGGGTAGGAACCGGGGAGCTGTTTTTT
TRBV15	TRBJ1-3	.	.	CATSRDVGGITSGNTIYF	TGTGCCACCAGCAGAGATGTTGGGGGTATTACCTCTGGAAACACCATATATTTT
TRBV6-6	TRBJ1-3	.	.	CASSYGQGGNTIYF	TGTGCCAGCAGTTACGGGCAGGGGGGAAACACCATATATTTT
TRBV6-6	TRBJ1-5	.	.	CASYTGRNQPQHF	TGTGCCAGCTACACTGGTAGAAATCAGCCCCAGCATTTT
TRBV3-1/TRBV3-2	TRBJ1-1	TRBD1	.	CASSQWGQLNTEAFF	TGTGCCAGCAGTCAATGGGGACAGCTGAACACTGAAGCTTTCTTT
TRBV3-1/TRBV3-2	TRBJ2-7	.	.	CASSLGLYEQYF	TGTGCCAGCAGCCTGGGCCTCTACGAGCAGTACTTC
TRBV5-1	TRBJ1-1	.	.	CASSRLEAKNTEAFF	TGCGCCAGCAGCCGCCTAGAGGCCAAGAACACTGAAGCTTTCTTT
TRBV6-6	TRBJ2-7	TRBD1	.	CASSLGTAYSYEQYF	TGTGCCAGCAGCCTCGGGACAGCCTATTCCTACGAGCAGTACTTC
TRBV5-1	TRBJ2-6	.	.	CASRFNEIGANVLTF	TGCGCCAGCCGGTTTAATGAGATCGGGGCCAACGTCCTGACTTTC